This is a list of T cell receptor beta chains from one sample in a study of blood T cell repertoires in COVID-19. Generated by immunoSEQ multiplex PCR, the TCRdb table keeps only in-frame clones and is missing some. Of some 42,000 clones in the sample, about nine tenths were seen once. The sequenced material came from peripheral blood. The receptors originated from a human donor in a cohort sampled during active COVID-19. Both conserved end residues are part of each CDR3. The D gene is left open where the match is weak. A row's size may be missing; if present it is once, few, many or a size class.

once	TRBJ1-1	TRBV29-1	TRBD1	TGCAGCGCGATTGTCCGGGACAGGGGGCGAGGCACTGAAGCTTTCTTT	CSAIVRDRGRGTEAFF
-	TRBJ2-7	TRBV7-2	-	TGTGCCAGCAGCTTAGAAGGTTGGGGGCAGCCCTACGAGCAGTACTTC	CASSLEGWGQPYEQYF
-	TRBJ2-7	TRBV6-5	-	TGTGCCAGCAGTTACTCGAGGGTCTACGAGCAGTACTTC	CASSYSRVYEQYF
-	TRBJ2-7	TRBV7-9	-	TGTGCCAGCAGCTTAGTCCCCCCGGGGGCCTACGAGCAGTACTTC	CASSLVPPGAYEQYF
once	TRBJ1-2	TRBV19	-	TGTGCCAGTAGTATAAGAGGGCGCGGGGACGGCTACACCTTC	CASSIRGRGDGYTF
-	TRBJ1-5	TRBV24-1	-	TGTGCCACCAGTGCCCCAACGCGGGGGGAGGTCAATCAGCCCCAGCATTTT	CATSAPTRGEVNQPQHF
-	TRBJ2-7	TRBV5-1	-	TGCGCCAGCAGGCCTAGCCCCTTGCTGTACGAGCAGTACTTC	CASRPSPLLYEQYF
-	TRBJ1-6	TRBV2	TRBD1	TGTGCCAGCGGGGGACAGGGGGTAAAATCACCCCTCCACTTT	CASGGQGVKSPLHF
-	TRBJ2-7	TRBV11-2	-	TGTGCCAGCAGTTACTTCGGGGGAGCTCCCTACGAGCAGTACTTC	CASSYFGGAPYEQYF
-	TRBJ1-6	TRBV5-5	-	TGTGCCAGCAGCTTGGGGGGAGGTAATTCACCCCTCCACTTT	CASSLGGGNSPLHF
-	TRBJ1-2	TRBV7-2	TRBD1	TGTGCCAGCAGCACGGGACAGGGGTACTATGGCTACACCTTC	CASSTGQGYYGYTF
-	TRBJ1-2	TRBV10-3	-	TGTGCCATCAGTGAGCTCGCAGGGCCGGCCTATGGCTACACCTTC	CAISELAGPAYGYTF
-	TRBJ2-7	TRBV13	-	TGTGCCAGCAGCTTCGGTGGTGAGCAGTACTTC	CASSFGGEQYF
-	TRBJ1-2	TRBV18	-	TGTGCCAGCTCACCACCGGGCAGGATAAACTATGGCTACACCTTC	CASSPPGRINYGYTF
-	TRBJ2-6	TRBV4-1	-	TGCGCCAGCAGCCAAGATAGGTCGAGGACAGGGGCCAACGTCCTGACTTTC	CASSQDRSRTGANVLTF